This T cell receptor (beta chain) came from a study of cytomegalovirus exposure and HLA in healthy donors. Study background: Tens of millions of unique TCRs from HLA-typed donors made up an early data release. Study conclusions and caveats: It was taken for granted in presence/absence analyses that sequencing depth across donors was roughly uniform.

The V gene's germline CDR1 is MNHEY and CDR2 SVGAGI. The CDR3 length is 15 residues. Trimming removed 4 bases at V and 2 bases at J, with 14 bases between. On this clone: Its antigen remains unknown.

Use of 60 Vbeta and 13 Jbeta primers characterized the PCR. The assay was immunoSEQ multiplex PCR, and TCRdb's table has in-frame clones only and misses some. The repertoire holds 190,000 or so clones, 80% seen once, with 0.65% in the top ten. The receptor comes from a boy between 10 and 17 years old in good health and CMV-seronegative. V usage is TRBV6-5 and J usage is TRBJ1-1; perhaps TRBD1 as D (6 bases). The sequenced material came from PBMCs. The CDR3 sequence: CASSFLDRINTEAFF. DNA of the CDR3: TGTGCCAGCAGTTTTTTGGACAGAATAAACACTGAAGCTTTCTTT.